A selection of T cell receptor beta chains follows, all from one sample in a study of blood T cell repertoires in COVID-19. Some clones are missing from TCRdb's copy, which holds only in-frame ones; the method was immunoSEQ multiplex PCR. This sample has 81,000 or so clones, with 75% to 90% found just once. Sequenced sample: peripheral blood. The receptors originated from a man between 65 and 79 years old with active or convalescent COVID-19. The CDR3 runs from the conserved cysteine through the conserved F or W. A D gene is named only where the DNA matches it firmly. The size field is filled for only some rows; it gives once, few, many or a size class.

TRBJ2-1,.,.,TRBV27,TGTGCCAGCAGTTTAAACAGAAACAATGAGCAGTTCTTC,CASSLNRNNEQFF
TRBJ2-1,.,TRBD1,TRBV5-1,TGCGCCAGCAGCGGACAGGGAAGATACAATGAGCAGTTCTTC,CASSGQGRYNEQFF
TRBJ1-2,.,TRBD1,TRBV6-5,TGTGCAGTGCCGGGACAGGCGGACTATGGCTACACCTTC,CAVPGQADYGYTF
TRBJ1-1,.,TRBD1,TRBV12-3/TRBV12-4,TGTGCCATCGTCGACAGGGCTGGCACTGAAGCTTTCTTT,CAIVDRAGTEAFF
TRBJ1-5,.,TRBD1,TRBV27,TGTGCCAGCAGTCTGAGACAGGGTAGGCAGCCCCAGCATTTT,CASSLRQGRQPQHF
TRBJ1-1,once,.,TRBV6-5,TGTGCCAGCATACCGACATGGGCGCACACTGAAGCTTTCTTT,CASIPTWAHTEAFF
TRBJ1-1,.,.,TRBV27,TGTGCCAGCAGTTTAATAGGGGGTCGGACTGAAGCTTTCTTT,CASSLIGGRTEAFF
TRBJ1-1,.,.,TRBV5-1,TGCGCCAGTGGGCCAGGGGTGATGAACACTGAAGCTTTCTTT,CASGPGVMNTEAFF
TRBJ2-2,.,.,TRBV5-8,TGTGCCAGCAGCTTGCGGTGGGGGAGGACCGGGGAGCTGTTTTTT,CASSLRWGRTGELFF
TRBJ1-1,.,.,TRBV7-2,TGTGCCAGCAGCTTAGTACATGTGAACACTGAAGCTTTCTTT,CASSLVHVNTEAFF
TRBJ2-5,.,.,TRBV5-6,TGTGCCAGCAGCTTGGGTCAGGATGCGACCCAGTACTTC,CASSLGQDATQYF
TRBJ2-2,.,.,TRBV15,TGTGCCACCAGCAGAGGGGGAGTCGCCGGGGAGCTGTTTTTT,CATSRGGVAGELFF
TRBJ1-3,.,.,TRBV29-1,TGCAGCCATTCAGGGGACCTGGAAGGAAACACCATATATTTT,CSHSGDLEGNTIYF
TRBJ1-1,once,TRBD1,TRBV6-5,TGTGCCAGCAGTTACTCCCGGACAGGGCTGAACACTGAAGCTTTCTTT,CASSYSRTGLNTEAFF
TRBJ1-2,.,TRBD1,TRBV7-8,TGTGCCAGCAGCCCGAACTACCGCGGACAGGGGGCTGGGGGGAACTATGGCTACACCTTC,CASSPNYRGQGAGGNYGYTF
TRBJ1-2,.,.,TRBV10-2,TGCGCCAGCAGTGAGTCTCAGGGCGGCGGCTACACCTTC,CASSESQGGGYTF
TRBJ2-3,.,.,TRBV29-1,TGCCGCGTCGGACTACGGACCACAGATACGCAGTATTTT,CRVGLRTTDTQYF
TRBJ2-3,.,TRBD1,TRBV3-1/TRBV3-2,TGTGCCAGCAGCCCGGACAGGGGGCGAGATACGCAGTATTTT,CASSPDRGRDTQYF
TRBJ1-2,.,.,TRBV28,TGTGCCAGCAGTTTACTACAGGCCTACTATGGCTACACCTTC,CASSLLQAYYGYTF
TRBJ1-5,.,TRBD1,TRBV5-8,TGTGCCAGCAGCCTAGGGGGACAGGGGCAAAGACAGCCCCAGCATTTT,CASSLGGQGQRQPQHF
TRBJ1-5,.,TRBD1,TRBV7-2,TGTGCCAGCAGCTTACGGAGGGGGCTGGAACAGCCCCAGCATTTT,CASSLRRGLEQPQHF
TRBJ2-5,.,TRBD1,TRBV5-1,TGCGCCAGCAGCTTCGGACAGGCCGAAGAGACCCAGTACTTC,CASSFGQAEETQYF
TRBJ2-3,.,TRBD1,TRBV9,TGTGCCAGCAGCCTTACAGGGGGTAGCACAGATACGCAGTATTTT,CASSLTGGSTDTQYF
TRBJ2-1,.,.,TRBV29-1,TGCAGCGTCGACCCCCGATTGAGCGGGCGCTCCTACAATGAGCAGTTCTTC,CSVDPRLSGRSYNEQFF
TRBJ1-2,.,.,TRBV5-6,TGTGCCAGCAGCATTAACAGGTTGGGCTATGGCTACACCTTC,CASSINRLGYGYTF
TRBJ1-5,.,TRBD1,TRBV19,TGTGCCAGTAGCGGACAGGCGGGTAGGGGCAATCAGCCCCAGCATTTT,CASSGQAGRGNQPQHF
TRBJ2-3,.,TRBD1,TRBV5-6,TGTGCCAGCAGCCGACAGGGAACAGATACGCAGTATTTT,CASSRQGTDTQYF